This T cell receptor beta chain was observed in a study of blood T cell repertoires in COVID-19. Study details: Material from acute and convalescent COVID-19 was sourced from the United States, Italy and Spain. PBMCs, B-cell-depleted T cells, or T cells provided the cDNA or gDNA that made up the material.

How the authors handled the data: Reference gene primer amplification gave nucleated cell count estimates. This table comes from immunoSEQ multiplex PCR, and its TCRdb copy is limited to in-frame clones, with some not included. V and J calls plus clone size are reproduced from that table; the DNA served to infer D and trimming. The sample lists 260,000 or so clones, approximately 88% seen once, with over 0.55% in the top ten. The CDR3 loop spans 14 amino acids. The V gene lost 2 bases and the J gene lost 4 bases, with 12 bases spanning the gap. Germline CDR1 SGHRS, CDR2 YFSETQ. The V gene is TRBV5-1, the J gene TRBJ1-2; D is unresolved. Input material: peripheral blood. This TCR was recovered from a human donor in a cohort sampled during active COVID-19. Here the CDR3 reads CASSFGGAGYGYTF. CDR3 coding DNA: TGCGCCAGCAGCTTTGGTGGAGCCGGCTATGGCTACACCTTC.